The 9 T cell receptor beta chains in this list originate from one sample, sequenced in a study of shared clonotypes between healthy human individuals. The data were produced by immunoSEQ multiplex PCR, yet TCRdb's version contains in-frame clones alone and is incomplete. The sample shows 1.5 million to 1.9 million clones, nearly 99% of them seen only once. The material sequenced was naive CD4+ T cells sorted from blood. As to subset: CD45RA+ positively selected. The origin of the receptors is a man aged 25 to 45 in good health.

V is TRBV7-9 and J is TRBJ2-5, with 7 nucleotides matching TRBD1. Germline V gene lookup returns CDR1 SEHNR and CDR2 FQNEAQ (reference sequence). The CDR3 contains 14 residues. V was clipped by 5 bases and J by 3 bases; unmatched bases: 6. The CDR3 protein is CASSRSGTEETQYF. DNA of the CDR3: TGTGCCAGCAGCCGATCCGGGACAGAAGAGACCCAGTACTTC.

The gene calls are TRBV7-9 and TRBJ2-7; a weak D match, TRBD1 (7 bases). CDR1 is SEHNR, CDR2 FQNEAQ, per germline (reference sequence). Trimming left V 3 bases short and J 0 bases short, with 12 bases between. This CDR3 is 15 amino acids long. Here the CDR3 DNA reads TGTGCCAGCAGCTTGGGGGGACAGAGCTCCTACGAGCAGTACTTC. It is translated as CASSLGGQSSYEQYF.

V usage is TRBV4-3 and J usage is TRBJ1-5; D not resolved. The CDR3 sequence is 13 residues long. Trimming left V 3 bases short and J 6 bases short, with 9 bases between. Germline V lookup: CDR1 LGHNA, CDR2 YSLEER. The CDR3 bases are TGCGCCAGCAGCCACGAGTTGACTCAGCCCCAGCATTTT. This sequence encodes CASSHELTQPQHF.

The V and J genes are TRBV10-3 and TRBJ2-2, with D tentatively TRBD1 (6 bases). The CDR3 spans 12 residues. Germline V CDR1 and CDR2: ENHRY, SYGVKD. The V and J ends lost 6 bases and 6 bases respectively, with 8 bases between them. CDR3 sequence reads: CAIRDSPGELFF. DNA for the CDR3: TGTGCCATCAGGGACAGCCCCGGGGAGCTGTTTTTT.

The CDR3 DNA is TGTGCCAGCAGCGTAGGCGGGAGGCCCTCATACTCCTACAATGAGCAGTTCTTC. This gives the protein CASSVGGRPSYSYNEQFF. This chain joins TRBV9 and TRBJ2-1; 8 nucleotides match TRBD2. Germline CDR1 SGDLS, CDR2 YYNGEE. The CDR3 contains 18 residues. Losses at the gene ends were 0 bases for V and 0 bases for J; bases not matched to a gene: 8.

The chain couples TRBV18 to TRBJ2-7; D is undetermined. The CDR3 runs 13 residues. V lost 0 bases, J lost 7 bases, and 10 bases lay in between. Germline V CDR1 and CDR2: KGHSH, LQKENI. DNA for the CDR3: TGTGCCAGCTCACCACCTAGAATGGGGGAGCAGTACTTC. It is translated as CASSPPRMGEQYF.

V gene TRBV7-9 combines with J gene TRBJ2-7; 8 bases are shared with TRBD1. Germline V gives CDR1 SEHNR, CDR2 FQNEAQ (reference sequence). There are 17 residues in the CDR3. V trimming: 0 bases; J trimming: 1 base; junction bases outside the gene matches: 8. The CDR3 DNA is TGTGCCAGCAGCTTAGCGCCGGGCAGGGGGCGTTCCTACGAGCAGTACTTC. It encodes CASSLAPGRGRSYEQYF.

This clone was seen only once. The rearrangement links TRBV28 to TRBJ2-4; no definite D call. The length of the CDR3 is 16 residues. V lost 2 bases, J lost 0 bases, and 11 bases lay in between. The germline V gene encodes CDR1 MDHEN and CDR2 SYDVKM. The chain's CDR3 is CASSLGAGEAKNIQYF. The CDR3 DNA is TGTGCCAGCAGTTTAGGTGCAGGAGAAGCCAAAAACATTCAGTACTTC. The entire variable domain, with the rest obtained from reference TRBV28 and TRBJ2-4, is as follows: DVKVTQSSRYLVKRTGEKVFLECVQDMDHENMFWYRQDPGLGLRLIYFSYDVKMKEKGDIPEGYSVSREKKERFSLILESASTNQTSMYLCASSLGAGEAKNIQYFGAGTRLSVL.

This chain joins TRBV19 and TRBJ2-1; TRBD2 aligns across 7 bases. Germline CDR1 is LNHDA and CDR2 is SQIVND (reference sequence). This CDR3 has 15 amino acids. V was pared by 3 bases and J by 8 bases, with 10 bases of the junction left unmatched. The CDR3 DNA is TGTGCCAGTAGTATGCGCGGGAGAGGGGACGATGAGCAGTTCTTC. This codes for CASSMRGRGDDEQFF. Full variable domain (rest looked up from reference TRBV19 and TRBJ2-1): DGGITQSPKYLFRKEGQNVTLSCEQNLNHDAMYWYRQDPGQGLRLIYYSQIVNDFQKGDIAEGYSVSREKKESFPLTVTSAQKNPTAFYLCASSMRGRGDDEQFFGPGTRLTVL.